This T cell receptor (beta chain) stems from a study of cytomegalovirus exposure and HLA in healthy donors. The germline CDR1 and CDR2 sequences are MNHNS and SASEGT. Trimming shortened V by 0 bases and J by 1 base, and 19 bases separated the two germline ends. This CDR3 spans 20 amino acids. The study ran its PCR with 60 Vbeta and 13 Jbeta primers. Only in-frame clones appear in the TCRdb table, and some are missing; sequencing was by immunoSEQ multiplex PCR. The sample gives 190,000 or so clones, 82% of which show up once; around 0.1% is in the top ten. The receptor was derived from a boy aged 2 to 10 in good health and CMV-seronegative. The material sequenced was PBMCs. The rearrangement joins TRBV6-1 to TRBJ2-6, with D perhaps matching TRBD1 (6 bases). In DNA, the CDR3 is TGTGCCAGCAGTGAAGCGGCAGGGGTGTCGGCCGCATCTGGGGCCAACGTCCTGACTTTC. It encodes CASSEAAGVSAASGANVLTF.